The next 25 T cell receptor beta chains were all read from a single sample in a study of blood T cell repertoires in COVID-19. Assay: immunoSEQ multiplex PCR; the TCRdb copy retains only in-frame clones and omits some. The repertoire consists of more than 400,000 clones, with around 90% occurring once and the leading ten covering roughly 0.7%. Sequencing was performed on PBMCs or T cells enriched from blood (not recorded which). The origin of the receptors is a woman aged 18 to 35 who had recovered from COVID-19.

The CDR3 region is CASRGQGERAFF. CDR3 DNA sequence: TGTGCCAGCAGGGGACAGGGGGAAAGAGCTTTCTTT. This chain connects TRBV2 to TRBJ1-1; 11 positions match TRBD1. Trimming took 6 bases from V and 10 from J; bases not matched to a gene: 4. In germline, CDR1 is SNHLY, CDR2 FYNNEI. The length of the CDR3 is 12 residues.

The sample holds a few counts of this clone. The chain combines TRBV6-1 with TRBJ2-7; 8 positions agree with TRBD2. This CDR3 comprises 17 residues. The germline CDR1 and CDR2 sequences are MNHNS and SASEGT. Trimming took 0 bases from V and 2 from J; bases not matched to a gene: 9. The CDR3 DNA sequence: TGTGCCAGCAGTGAAGCAATTGGGAGCGGGGGACCCTACGAGCAGTACTTC. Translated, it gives CASSEAIGSGGPYEQYF.

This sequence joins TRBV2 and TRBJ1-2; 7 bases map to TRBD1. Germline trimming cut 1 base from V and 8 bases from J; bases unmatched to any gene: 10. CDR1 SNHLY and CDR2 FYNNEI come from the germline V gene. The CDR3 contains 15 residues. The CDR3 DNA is TGTGCCAGCAGTGAAGGAATAGGGGGCGCCCGGGGCTACACCTTC. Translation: CASSEGIGGARGYTF.

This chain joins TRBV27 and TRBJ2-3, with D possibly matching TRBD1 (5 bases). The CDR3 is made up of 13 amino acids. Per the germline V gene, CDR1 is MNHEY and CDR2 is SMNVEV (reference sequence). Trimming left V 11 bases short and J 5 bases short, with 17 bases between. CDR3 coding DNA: TGTGCCCAGGGTGTTAACTGTAAAGATACGCAGTATTTT. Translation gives CAQGVNCKDTQYF.

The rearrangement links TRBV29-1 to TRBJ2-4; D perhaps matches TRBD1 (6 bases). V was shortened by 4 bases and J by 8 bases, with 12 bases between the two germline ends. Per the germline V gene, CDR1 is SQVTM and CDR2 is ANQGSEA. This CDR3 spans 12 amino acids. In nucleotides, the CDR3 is TGCAGCGTTGGAAGACAGGATGACATTCAGTACTTC. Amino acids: CSVGRQDDIQYF. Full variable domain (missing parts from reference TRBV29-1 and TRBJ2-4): SAVISQKPSRDICQRGTSLTIQCQVDSQVTMMFWYRQQPGQSLTLIATANQGSEATYESGFVIDKFPISRPNLTFSTLTVSNMSPEDSSIYLCSVGRQDDIQYFGAGTRLSVL.

The CDR3 DNA follows: TGTGCCAGCAGCCAAGATAGGAGTTCGAGTGGCTACACCTTC. This encodes CASSQDRSSSGYTF. V is TRBV3-1 (or the pseudogene TRBV3-2) and J is TRBJ1-2; no clear D gene. V dropped 0 bases and J dropped 7 bases, with 12 bases sitting between them. Looked up from germline, CDR1 is LGHDT and CDR2 is YNNKEL (reference sequence). The CDR3 has 14 amino acids.

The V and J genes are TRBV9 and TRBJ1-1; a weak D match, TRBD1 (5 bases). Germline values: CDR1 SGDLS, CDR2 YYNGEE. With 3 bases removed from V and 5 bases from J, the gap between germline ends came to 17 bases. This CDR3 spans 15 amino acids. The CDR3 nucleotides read TGTGCCAGCAGCGAACCCCCCGGGGGAGGAACTGAAGCTTTCTTT. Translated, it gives CASSEPPGGGTEAFF.

The CDR3, as DNA: TGTGCCAGCAGCAGGACAGGAACCCACACAGATACGCAGTATTTT. This codes for CASSRTGTHTDTQYF. The rearrangement joins TRBV6-5 to TRBJ2-3; 7 bases agree with TRBD1. The CDR3 is made up of 15 amino acids. Germline-derived CDR1 and CDR2 are MNHEY and SVGAGI. J gave up 2 bases and V 6 bases, and 8 bases lay outside the gene matches.

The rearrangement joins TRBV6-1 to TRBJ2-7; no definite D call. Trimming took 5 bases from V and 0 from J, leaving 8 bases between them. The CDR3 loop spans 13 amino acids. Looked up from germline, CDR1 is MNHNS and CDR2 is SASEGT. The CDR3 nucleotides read TGTGCCAGCAGTCCCGGAGCCTCCTACGAGCAGTACTTC. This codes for CASSPGASYEQYF.

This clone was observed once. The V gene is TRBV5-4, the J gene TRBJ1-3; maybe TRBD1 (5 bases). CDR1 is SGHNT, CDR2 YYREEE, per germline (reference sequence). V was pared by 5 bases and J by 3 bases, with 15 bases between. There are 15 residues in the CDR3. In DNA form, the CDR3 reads TGTGCCAGCAGGGGGGGAGGCCCTTTTGGAAACACCATATATTTT. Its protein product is CASRGGGPFGNTIYF. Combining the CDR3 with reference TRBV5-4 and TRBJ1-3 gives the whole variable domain ETGVTQSPTHLIKTRGQQVTLRCSSQSGHNTVSWYQQALGQGPQFIFQYYREEENGRGNFPPRFSGLQFPNYSSELNVNALELDDSALYLCASRGGGPFGNTIYFGEGSWLTVV.

Here the CDR3 reads CAWAGGKDSPLHF. The CDR3, as DNA: TGTGCCTGGGCGGGGGGCAAGGATTCACCCCTCCACTTT. The chain links TRBV30 to TRBJ1-6, with D possibly TRBD1 on 6 matching bases. The CDR3 is 13 amino acids. CDR1 and CDR2 from the germline V gene are GTSNPN and SVGIG (reference sequence). V shed 5 bases and J shed 8 bases, with 13 bases lying between them.

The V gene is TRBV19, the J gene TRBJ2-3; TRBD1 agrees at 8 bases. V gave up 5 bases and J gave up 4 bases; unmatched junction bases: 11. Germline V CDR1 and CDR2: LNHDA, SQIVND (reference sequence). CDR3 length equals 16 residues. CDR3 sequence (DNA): TGTGCCAGTAGTTCCCTCAGGGGGCCTCGTTCAGATACGCAGTATTTT. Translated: CASSSLRGPRSDTQYF.

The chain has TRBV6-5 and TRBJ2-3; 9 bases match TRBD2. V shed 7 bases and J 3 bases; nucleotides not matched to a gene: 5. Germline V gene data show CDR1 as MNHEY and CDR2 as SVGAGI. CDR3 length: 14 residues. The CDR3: CASKLAGVTDTQYF. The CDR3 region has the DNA TGTGCCAGCAAACTAGCGGGCGTGACAGATACGCAGTATTTT.

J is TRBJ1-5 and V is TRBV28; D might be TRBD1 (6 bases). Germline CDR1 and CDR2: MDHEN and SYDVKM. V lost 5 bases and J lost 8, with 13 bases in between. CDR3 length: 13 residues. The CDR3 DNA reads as TGTGCCAGCAGTACACAGGGAATTGAGCCCCAGCATTTT. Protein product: CASSTQGIEPQHF. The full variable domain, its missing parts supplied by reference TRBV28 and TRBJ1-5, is DVKVTQSSRYLVKRTGEKVFLECVQDMDHENMFWYRQDPGLGLRLIYFSYDVKMKEKGDIPEGYSVSREKKERFSLILESASTNQTSMYLCASSTQGIEPQHFGDGTRLSIL.

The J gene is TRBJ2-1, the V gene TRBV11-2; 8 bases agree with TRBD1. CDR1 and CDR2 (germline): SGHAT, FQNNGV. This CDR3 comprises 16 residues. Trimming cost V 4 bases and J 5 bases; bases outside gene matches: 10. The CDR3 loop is CASSSPLGQGNNEQFF. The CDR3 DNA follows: TGTGCCAGCAGCTCCCCCCTAGGACAGGGCAACAATGAGCAGTTCTTC.

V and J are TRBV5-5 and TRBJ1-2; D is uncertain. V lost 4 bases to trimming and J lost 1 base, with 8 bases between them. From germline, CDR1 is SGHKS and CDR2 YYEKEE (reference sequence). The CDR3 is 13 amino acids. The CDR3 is CASSRESNYGYTF. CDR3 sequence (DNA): TGTGCCAGCAGCCGGGAAAGTAACTATGGCTACACCTTC.

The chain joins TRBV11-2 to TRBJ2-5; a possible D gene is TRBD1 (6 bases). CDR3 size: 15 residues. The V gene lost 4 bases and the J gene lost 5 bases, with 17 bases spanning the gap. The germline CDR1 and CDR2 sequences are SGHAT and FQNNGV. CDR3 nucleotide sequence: TGTGCCAGCAGCTACCCACTGGACAGATGGGAGACCCAGTACTTC. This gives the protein CASSYPLDRWETQYF. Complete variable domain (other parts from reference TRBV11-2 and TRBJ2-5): EAGVAQSPRYKIIEKRQSVAFWCNPISGHATLYWYQQILGQGPKLLIQFQNNGVVDDSQLPKDRFSAERLKGVDSTLKIQPAKLEDSAVYLCASSYPLDRWETQYFGPGTRLLVL.

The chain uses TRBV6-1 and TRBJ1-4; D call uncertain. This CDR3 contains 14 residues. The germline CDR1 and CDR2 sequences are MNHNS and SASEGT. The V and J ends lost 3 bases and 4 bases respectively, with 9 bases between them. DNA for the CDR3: TGTGCCAGCAGTGACGGGGATTATAATGAAAAACTGTTTTTT. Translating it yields CASSDGDYNEKLFF.

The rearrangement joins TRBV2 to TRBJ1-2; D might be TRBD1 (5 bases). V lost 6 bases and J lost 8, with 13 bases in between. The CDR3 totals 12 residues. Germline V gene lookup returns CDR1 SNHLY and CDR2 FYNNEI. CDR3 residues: CASSGSGGGYTF. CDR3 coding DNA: TGTGCCAGCAGCGGGTCCGGGGGGGGCTACACCTTC.

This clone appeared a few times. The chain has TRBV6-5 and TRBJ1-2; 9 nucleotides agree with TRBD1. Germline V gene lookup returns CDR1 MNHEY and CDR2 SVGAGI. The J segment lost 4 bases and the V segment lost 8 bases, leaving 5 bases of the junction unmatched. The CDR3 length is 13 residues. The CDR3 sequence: CASYATGGYGYTF. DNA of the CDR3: TGTGCCAGCTACGCGACAGGGGGCTATGGCTACACCTTC.

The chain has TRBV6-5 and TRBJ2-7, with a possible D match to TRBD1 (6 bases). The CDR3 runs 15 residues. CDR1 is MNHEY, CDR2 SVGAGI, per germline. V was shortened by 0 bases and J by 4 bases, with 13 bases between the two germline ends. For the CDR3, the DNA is TGTGCCAGCAGTTACTCCACCGGACAGCCATACGAGCAGTACTTC. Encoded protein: CASSYSTGQPYEQYF.

The CDR3 DNA follows: TGCGCCAGCAGCGCAATCGGACAGGGGGTTAGCTCCTACGAGCAGTACTTC. Its protein product is CASSAIGQGVSSYEQYF. The chain combines TRBV5-1 with TRBJ2-7; 10 bases are a match to TRBD1. The junction had 10 bases not matched to a gene; V was cut back by 4 bases and J by 0 bases. The V gene's germline CDR1 is SGHRS and CDR2 YFSETQ. This CDR3 has 17 amino acids.

The CDR3 sequence is CASSLTDLGWYTF. Here the CDR3 DNA reads TGCGCCAGCAGCTTGACGGACTTGGGGTGGTACACCTTC. The gene calls are TRBV5-1 and TRBJ1-2; D not certain. Trimming took off 1 base at V and 11 bases at J, with 15 bases between the two ends. This CDR3 is 13 amino acids long. In germline, CDR1 is SGHRS, CDR2 YFSETQ.

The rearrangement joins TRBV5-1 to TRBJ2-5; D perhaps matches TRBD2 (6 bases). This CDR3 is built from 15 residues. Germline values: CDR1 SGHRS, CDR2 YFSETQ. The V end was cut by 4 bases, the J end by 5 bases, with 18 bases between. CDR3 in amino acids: CASSPEGRFMETQYF. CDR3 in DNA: TGCGCCAGCAGCCCGGAGGGCAGGTTTATGGAGACCCAGTACTTC.

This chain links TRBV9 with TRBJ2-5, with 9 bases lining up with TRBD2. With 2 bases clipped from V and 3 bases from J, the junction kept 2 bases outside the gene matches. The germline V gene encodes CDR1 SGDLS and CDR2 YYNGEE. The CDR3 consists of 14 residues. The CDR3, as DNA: TGTGCCAGCAGCGTGGCTAGCGGGGAAGAGACCCAGTACTTC. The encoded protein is CASSVASGEETQYF.